This note documents a single TCR beta chain sequence. The antigen remains unidentified. These data are taken from a study of T cell responses to AZD1222 COVID-19 vaccine. Whole-study results and caveats: Nearly half of the spike-specific TCRs reportedly recognize variant regions that carry no mutations. Possibly, clonal diversity was underestimated; donors were largely white British and included more females.

Assay: immunoSEQ multiplex PCR; the TCRdb copy retains only in-frame clones and omits some. The sample yields about 100,000 clones, approximately 88% seen once. Trimming at V came to 4 bases and at J to 3 bases, leaving 4 bases not matched to a gene. CDR3 length: 14 amino acids. The germline CDR1 and CDR2 sequences are SGHRS and YFSETQ. The sequence was obtained from an adult in good health. The sample was peripheral blood, taken on day 0 of AZD1222 vaccination. This chain joins TRBV5-1 and TRBJ1-1; 9 bases fit TRBD1. In nucleotides, the CDR3 is TGCGCCAGCAGCAGACAGGGGGAGGACACTGAAGCTTTCTTT. Translating it yields CASSRQGEDTEAFF.